The 14 T cell receptor beta chains given below trace back to one sample, sequenced in a study of PD-1 blockade in classical Hodgkin lymphoma. Each patient relapsed following autologous stem cell transplantation, and prior brentuximab vedotin exposure differed. Clones were sequenced by immunoSEQ multiplex PCR, and TCRdb holds only the in-frame ones, with some missing. The table lists under 15,000 clones, 80% to 85% of them singletons. The starting material was peripheral blood mononuclear cells (PBMCs), obtained at baseline. The receptors were sampled from a human donor with classical Hodgkin lymphoma.

V is TRBV7-4 and J is TRBJ1-4; D call uncertain. Germline assignment: CDR1 SGHVT and CDR2 SQSDAQ. V was clipped by 1 base and J by 1 base, with 10 bases between them. The CDR3 is 16 amino acids. The CDR3 reads CASSLDSGETNEKLFF. The DNA of the CDR3 is TGTGCCAGCAGCTTAGATTCCGGAGAAACTAATGAAAAACTGTTTTTT.

The rearrangement joins TRBV7-8 to TRBJ2-1; D not certain. Germline assignment: CDR1 SGHVS and CDR2 FQNEAQ. The germline V and J ends were trimmed by 1 base and 7 bases, with 17 bases remaining between them. CDR3 length equals 16 residues. CDR3 in amino acids: CASSLGTPEVGNEQFF. The CDR3 DNA reads TGTGCCAGCAGCTTAGGGACGCCCGAGGTCGGGAATGAGCAGTTCTTC.

CDR3 loop: CASSLGGEGPQHF. CDR3 coding DNA: TGTGCCAGCAGCTTAGGCGGTGAAGGGCCCCAGCATTTT. V gene TRBV11-2 combines with J gene TRBJ1-5; D gene uncertain. CDR3 length: 13 residues. Germline V CDR1 and CDR2: SGHAT, FQNNGV. The ends were cut back, 1 base at V and 9 bases at J, with 10 bases in the middle.

The CDR3 coding sequence is TGCGCCAGCAGCCAGAGGGAGCGGCCCAGCTCCTACAATGAGCAGTTCTTC. Residues: CASSQRERPSSYNEQFF. This chain links TRBV4-3 with TRBJ2-1; a weak D match, TRBD2 (5 bases). The CDR3 is 17 amino acids. The ends were cut back, 3 bases at V and 0 bases at J, with 15 bases in the middle. Germline V lookup: CDR1 LGHNA, CDR2 YSLEER.

This chain links TRBV6-6 with TRBJ2-7; D ambiguous. The CDR3 consists of 16 residues. Germline lookup yields CDR1 MNHNY and CDR2 SVGAGI (reference sequence). Between the trimmed V and J ends, which lost 5 bases and 0 bases, there was a span of 17 bases. CDR3 loop: CASSPILIGLSYEQYV. CDR3 coding DNA: TGTGCCAGCAGTCCAATTCTAATAGGTCTCTCCTACGAGCAGTACGTC.

This chain uses TRBV19 with TRBJ1-5; D not certain. Germline V gene data show CDR1 as LNHDA and CDR2 as SQIVND (reference sequence). Trimming removed 0 bases at V and 7 bases at J, with 13 bases between. This CDR3 is built from 15 residues. The CDR3 protein is CASSIDRAGTQPQHF. The CDR3 region has the DNA TGTGCCAGTAGTATAGATAGGGCAGGCACACAGCCCCAGCATTTT.

V and J are TRBV6-5 and TRBJ2-5; 10 bases map to TRBD1. This CDR3 contains 15 residues. The germline V gene encodes CDR1 MNHEY and CDR2 SVGAGI. V lost 2 bases to trimming and J lost 4 bases; unmatched junction nucleotides: 4. The CDR3 region is CASSYPGQGVETQYF. CDR3 in DNA: TGTGCCAGCAGTTACCCCGGACAGGGGGTAGAGACCCAGTACTTC.

The count of this clone is one. One junction end disagrees with the germline gene, perhaps due to a read error. The chain links TRBV18 to TRBJ1-1, with D uncertain. The CDR3 consists of 15 residues. Germline V CDR1 and CDR2: KGHSH, LQKENI. DNA of the CDR3: TGTGCCAGCTCCGCTGGCGTTGGATCCTTAAGCGGCGGCATTTTT. It specifies CASSAGVGSLSGGIF.

The chain links TRBV7-9 to TRBJ2-5; perhaps TRBD2 as D (5 bases). Germline CDR1 reads SEHNR; CDR2 reads FQNEAQ (reference sequence). CDR3 length equals 14 residues. V was trimmed by 2 bases and J by 2 bases, leaving 9 bases between them. The CDR3 sequence: CASSLLGVQETQYF. DNA of the CDR3: TGTGCCAGCAGCTTACTCGGGGTACAAGAGACCCAGTACTTC.

This sequence joins TRBV6-6 and TRBJ1-1; 10 nucleotides align to TRBD1. Germline V CDR1 and CDR2: MNHNY, SVGAGI (reference sequence). The CDR3 sequence is 15 residues long. J was trimmed by 1 base and V by 5 bases; bases with no gene match: 4. CDR3 nucleotides: TGTGCCAGCAGTGACAGGGGGCGCGGGAACACTGAAGCTTTCTTT. The encoded protein is CASSDRGRGNTEAFF.

CDR3 sequence (DNA): TGTGCCAGCAGCCAAGAACGGGCCAGAATCTCCCAAGAGACCCAGTACTTC. Translated, it gives CASSQERARISQETQYF. The genes are TRBV4-2 and TRBJ2-5; D is ambiguous. The germline V and J ends were trimmed by 0 bases and 1 base, with 15 bases remaining between them. The length of the CDR3 is 17 residues. The germline gives CDR1 LGHNA, CDR2 YNFKEQ.

This rearrangement joins TRBV10-3 to TRBJ1-1; no clear D gene. CDR1 is ENHRY and CDR2 is SYGVKD in the germline V gene. With 7 bases removed from V and 0 bases from J, the gap between germline ends came to 9 bases. The CDR3 is 13 residues long. The DNA of the CDR3 is TGTGCCATCACAGGTACGATGAACACTGAAGCTTTCTTT. This translates into CAITGTMNTEAFF.

The V gene is TRBV6-1, the J gene TRBJ2-1; 9 nucleotides align to TRBD1. CDR1 is MNHNS and CDR2 is SASEGT in the germline V gene. Trimming at V came to 6 bases and at J to 7 bases, leaving 4 bases not matched to a gene. The CDR3 consists of 13 residues. In DNA, the CDR3 is TGTGCCAGCAGCGGGACAGGGTTAAATGAGCAGTTCTTC. The encoded protein is CASSGTGLNEQFF.

The V gene is TRBV29-1, the J gene TRBJ2-5; tentatively, D is TRBD1 (6 bases). This CDR3 spans 12 amino acids. Deletions cut 3 bases from V and 5 bases from J, with 10 bases between. Germline loops: CDR1 SQVTM, CDR2 ANQGSEA. The CDR3, as DNA: TGCAGCGTTGATTGGGGGCGTGAGACCCAGTACTTC. Its translation: CSVDWGRETQYF.